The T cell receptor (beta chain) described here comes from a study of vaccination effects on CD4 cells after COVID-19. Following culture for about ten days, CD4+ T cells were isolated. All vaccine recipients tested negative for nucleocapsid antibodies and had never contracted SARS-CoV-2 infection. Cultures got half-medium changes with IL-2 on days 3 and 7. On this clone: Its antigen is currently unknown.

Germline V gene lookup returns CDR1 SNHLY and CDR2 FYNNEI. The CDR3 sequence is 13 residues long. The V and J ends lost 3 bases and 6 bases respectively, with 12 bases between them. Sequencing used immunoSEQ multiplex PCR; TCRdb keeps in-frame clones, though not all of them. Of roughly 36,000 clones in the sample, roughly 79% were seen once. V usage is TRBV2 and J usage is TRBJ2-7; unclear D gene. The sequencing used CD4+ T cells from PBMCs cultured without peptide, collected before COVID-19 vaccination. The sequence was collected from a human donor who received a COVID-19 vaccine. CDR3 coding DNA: TGTGCCAGCAGTGAGTTGGAGCTCTTCGAGCAGTACTTC. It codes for CASSELELFEQYF.